Each of the 20 T cell receptor beta chains below was sequenced from the same sample in a study of STAT5B mutations in CD4+ large granular lymphocyte leukemia. The data were produced by immunoSEQ multiplex PCR, yet TCRdb's version contains in-frame clones alone and is incomplete. The profile covers tens of thousands of clones, with roughly four fifths appearing a single time and around 3.5% taken by the ten largest. Sequencing was carried out using CD4+ T cells from blood buffy coats. These receptors were collected from a human donor in good health.

This rearrangement joins TRBV5-4 to TRBJ2-7; 7 nucleotides match TRBD1. The V gene end was trimmed by 5 bases and the J gene end by 2 bases; junction bases not matched to a gene: 10. This CDR3 spans 15 amino acids. CDR1 and CDR2 from the germline V gene are SGHNT and YYREEE (reference sequence). CDR3 nucleotides: TGTGCCAGCAGGCCAGCTTCGACAGGGACCTACGAGCAGTACTTC. Translation gives CASRPASTGTYEQYF.

V is TRBV18 and J is TRBJ1-2, with D possibly matching TRBD1 (6 bases). V was clipped by 3 bases and J by 4 bases, with 15 bases between them. This CDR3 is built from 15 residues. Germline-derived CDR1 and CDR2 are KGHSH and LQKENI. The CDR3, as DNA: TGTGCCAGCTCACCCGGACAGCAGGACCCCTATGGCTACACCTTC. Amino acid sequence: CASSPGQQDPYGYTF.

The chain employs TRBV30 and TRBJ2-7; D unclear. Germline lookup yields CDR1 GTSNPN and CDR2 SVGIG (reference sequence). V lost 0 bases to trimming and J lost 3 bases, with 6 bases between them. The CDR3 spans 12 residues. The DNA of the CDR3 is TGTGCCTGGAGTGTATCAGTCTACGAGCAGTACTTC. Translated, it gives CAWSVSVYEQYF.

V is TRBV18 and J is TRBJ1-5, with 7 positions matching TRBD1. The CDR3 has 15 amino acids. J lost 1 base, V lost 4 bases, and 4 bases had no gene match. The germline V gene has CDR1 KGHSH and CDR2 LQKENI. The CDR3: CASSLGTVSNQPQHF. CDR3 in DNA: TGTGCCAGCTCACTGGGGACAGTAAGCAATCAGCCCCAGCATTTT.

J is TRBJ2-1 and V is TRBV30, with D perhaps matching TRBD1 (6 bases). V lost 3 bases and J 8 bases, leaving 17 bases between the germline ends. This CDR3 contains 14 residues. Germline V lookup: CDR1 GTSNPN, CDR2 SVGIG (reference sequence). In DNA, the CDR3 is TGTGCCTGGAGCCGACAGGTCGTTACCGATGAGCAGTTCTTC. Protein product: CAWSRQVVTDEQFF.

The rearrangement uses TRBV4-3 and TRBJ2-3; D is possibly TRBD1 (5 bases). This CDR3 has 15 amino acids. Per germline, CDR1 LGHNA and CDR2 YSLEER. V lost 0 bases to trimming and J lost 6 bases, with 13 bases between them. The CDR3 here is CASSQEWAGLDTQYF. The CDR3 DNA is TGCGCCAGCAGCCAAGAGTGGGCAGGGTTGGATACGCAGTATTTT.

This sequence joins TRBV6-4 and TRBJ2-2, with a possible D match to TRBD1 (6 bases). Germline CDR1 MRHNA, CDR2 SNTAGT. This CDR3 has 15 residues. Trimming cost V 5 bases and J 7 bases, with 17 bases left between them. CDR3: CASSPLTGGVGELFF. DNA of the CDR3: TGTGCCAGCAGTCCTCTGACAGGAGGCGTCGGGGAGCTGTTTTTT.

This sequence joins TRBV11-1 and TRBJ1-1; 9 nucleotides match TRBD1. This CDR3 is 12 amino acids long. Per germline, CDR1 SGHAT and CDR2 FQDESV (reference sequence). The V segment lost 6 bases and the J segment 10 bases; nucleotides outside the gene matches: 6. The CDR3 reads CASRATGGGAFF. CDR3 nucleotides: TGTGCCAGCAGGGCGACAGGGGGAGGAGCTTTCTTT.

The chain joins TRBV9 to TRBJ2-3; no definite D call. The germline CDR1 and CDR2 sequences are SGDLS and YYNGEE. V was clipped by 0 bases and J by 5 bases, with 4 bases between them. The CDR3 runs to 12 residues. This chain's CDR3 is CASSVAIDTQYF. The CDR3 DNA follows: TGTGCCAGCAGCGTAGCCATAGATACGCAGTATTTT.

V is TRBV27 and J is TRBJ2-4; TRBD2 agrees at 7 bases. From germline, CDR1 is MNHEY and CDR2 SMNVEV (reference sequence). The CDR3 consists of 12 residues. With 5 bases clipped from V and 6 bases from J, the junction kept 1 base outside the gene matches. The DNA of the CDR3 is TGTGCCAGCAGTCCGGGGGGAAACATTCAGTACTTC. It encodes CASSPGGNIQYF.

This clone showed up just a few times. The chain joins TRBV7-6 to TRBJ2-1, with D perhaps matching TRBD1 (5 bases). Trimming left V 6 bases short and J 0 bases short, with 15 bases between. CDR1 SGHVS and CDR2 FNYEAQ come from the germline V gene. The CDR3 covers 16 residues. The CDR3 loop reads CASSLSWGSSYNEQFF. CDR3 coding DNA: TGTGCCAGCAGTCTGTCGTGGGGCAGCTCCTACAATGAGCAGTTCTTC.

This chain uses TRBV9 with TRBJ2-3; D is unclear. CDR1 SGDLS and CDR2 YYNGEE come from the germline V gene. CDR3 length: 16 amino acids. V shed 4 bases and J shed 2 bases, with 17 bases lying between them. The CDR3 nucleotides are TGTGCCAGCAGCATCACCGACGGATATATCACAGATACGCAGTATTTT. Translated: CASSITDGYITDTQYF. The variable domain in full, with the rest retrieved from reference TRBV9 and TRBJ2-3, is DSGVTQTPKHLITATGQRVTLRCSPRSGDLSVYWYQQSLDQGLQFLIQYYNGEERAKGNILERFSAQQFPDLHSELNLSSLELGDSALYFCASSITDGYITDTQYFGPGTRLTVL.

The rearrangement links TRBV30 to TRBJ1-2, with a possible D match to TRBD1 (5 bases). The ends were cut back, 2 bases at V and 8 bases at J, with 9 bases in the middle. CDR3 length: 11 residues. The germline V gene has CDR1 GTSNPN and CDR2 SVGIG (reference sequence). CDR3 protein: CAWSLRGGYTF. The CDR3 nucleotides are TGTGCCTGGAGTCTAAGGGGCGGCTACACCTTC.

The V and J genes are TRBV18 and TRBJ2-7, with D tentatively TRBD2 (6 bases). V gave up 2 bases and J gave up 2 bases, with 13 bases separating them. The CDR3 contains 15 residues. CDR1 KGHSH and CDR2 LQKENI come from the germline V gene. The CDR3 spells CASSPTASATYEQYF. Written as DNA, the CDR3 is TGTGCCAGCTCACCAACGGCTAGCGCGACCTACGAGCAGTACTTC. Full variable domain (missing parts from reference TRBV18 and TRBJ2-7): NAGVMQNPRHLVRRRGQEARLRCSPMKGHSHVYWYRQLPEEGLKFMVYLQKENIIDESGMPKERFSAEFPKEGPSILRIQQVVRGDSAAYFCASSPTASATYEQYFGPGTRLTVT.

The gene calls are TRBV6-5 and TRBJ1-1; D might be TRBD1 (5 bases). Trimming left V 7 bases short and J 0 bases short, with 12 bases between. There are 14 residues in the CDR3. The germline gives CDR1 MNHEY, CDR2 SVGAGI. DNA of the CDR3: TGTGCCAGCAAAATCGGACACATGAACACTGAAGCTTTCTTT. It codes for CASKIGHMNTEAFF.

The V gene is TRBV5-1, the J gene TRBJ1-2; 7 nucleotides agree with TRBD1. Trimming removed 3 bases from V and 4 bases from J; junction bases left unmatched: 3. From germline, CDR1 is SGHRS and CDR2 YFSETQ. The CDR3 totals 13 residues. The chain's CDR3 is CASSSGTAYGYTF. For the CDR3, the DNA is TGCGCCAGCAGCTCCGGGACAGCCTATGGCTACACCTTC. The variable domain in full, completed from reference TRBV5-1 and TRBJ1-2, reads KAGVTQTPRYLIKTRGQQVTLSCSPISGHRSVSWYQQTPGQGLQFLFEYFSETQRNKGNFPGRFSGRQFSNSRSEMNVSTLELGDSALYLCASSSGTAYGYTFGSGTRLTVV.

The chain couples TRBV15 to TRBJ1-2; no definite D call. Per germline, CDR1 LNHNV and CDR2 YYDKDF (reference sequence). The CDR3 totals 13 residues. Trimming removed 0 bases at V and 0 bases at J, with 2 bases between. In nucleotides, the CDR3 is TGTGCCACCAGCAGAGACCCTAACTATGGCTACACCTTC. This translates into CATSRDPNYGYTF.

The V and J genes are TRBV19 and TRBJ1-2, with 9 bases aligning to TRBD1. V lost 6 bases, J lost 5 bases, and 4 bases stayed unmatched. The CDR3 runs to 13 residues. In germline, CDR1 is LNHDA, CDR2 SQIVND (reference sequence). CDR3 DNA sequence: TGTGCCAGTAGACAGGGGGCGCGTTATGGCTACACCTTC. It encodes CASRQGARYGYTF.

Only a few counts were recorded for this clone. V usage is TRBV7-8 and J usage is TRBJ1-3; D remains unclear. Germline V gene data show CDR1 as SGHVS and CDR2 as FQNEAQ. CDR3 size: 15 residues. Trimming cost V 0 bases and J 0 bases, with 6 bases left between them. The CDR3 bases are TGTGCCAGCAGCTTAGCTACGGACTCTGGAAACACCATATATTTT. Its translation is CASSLATDSGNTIYF.

This chain uses TRBV14 with TRBJ2-3; D is undetermined. The CDR3 is 12 amino acids. Looked up from germline, CDR1 is SGHDN and CDR2 is FVKESK. V was trimmed by 2 bases and J by 6 bases, leaving 6 bases between them. The CDR3: CASSQMRDTQYF. CDR3 DNA: TGTGCCAGCAGCCAAATGAGGGATACGCAGTATTTT.